This paragraph covers one TCR beta chain sequence. Its target is not known. The V gene's germline CDR1 is SGHVT and CDR2 SQSDAQ. This CDR3 region has 14 residues. The V end was cut by 3 bases, the J end by 1 base, with 9 bases between. These data are taken from a study of CD8+CD57+ T cells in acquired aplastic anemia. Study-wide background: Sorted CD4+ and CD8+ cells gave an average of roughly 3.3 ug of DNA.

Findings and limits, study-wide: Patients had twenty-nine CD8+ CDR3 sequences in common with controls (the shared set).

Profiling that covered TCR beta VDJ and CDR3 relied on genomic DNA as its template. A single record per CDR3 protein comes from TCRdb applying MiXCR to the reads. Of 150,000 to 200,000 distinct CDR3 sequences in the sample, 55% to 70% are singletons; the top ten hold more than 45%. The chain recombines TRBV7-4 with TRBJ1-1, with D tentatively TRBD1 (6 bases). This TCR came from a human donor with severe aplastic anemia or a healthy control (not recorded which). Sequencing input: sorted CD4+, CD8+, or CD8+CD57+ T cells (not recorded which) from PBMCs. The CDR3 sequence: CASSFVDRNTEAFF. The CDR3 DNA sequence: TGTGCCAGCAGCTTCGTGGACAGGAACACTGAAGCTTTCTTT.